These T cell receptor beta chains were read from a single sample in a study of shared clonotypes between healthy human individuals. The assay was immunoSEQ multiplex PCR, and TCRdb's table has in-frame clones only and misses some. The data contain more than 600,000 clones, 92% of them singletons. The sequenced sample was naive CD8+ T cells sorted from blood. The receptors were gathered from a man under 40 in good health. Each CDR3 is given with its conserved first and last residue. Fields, in order: clone size, V gene, D gene, J gene, CDR3 protein, CDR3 DNA. A D gene is named only where the DNA matches it firmly. Clone sizes are given selectively: once, few, many, or a class where the clone is expanded.

size: .
V: TRBV11-2
D: .
J: TRBJ2-7
CDR3: CASSFGSGPYEQYF
DNA: TGTGCCAGCAGCTTCGGTAGCGGTCCCTACGAGCAGTACTTC

size: .
V: TRBV7-2
D: TRBD2
J: TRBJ2-5
CDR3: CASSLALASGRAGREETQYF
DNA: TGTGCCAGCAGCTTAGCTCTGGCTAGCGGGAGAGCAGGTAGAGAAGAGACCCAGTACTTC

size: .
V: TRBV27
D: .
J: TRBJ1-4
CDR3: CASRVRLGGEKLFF
DNA: TGTGCCAGCAGGGTGAGATTAGGAGGTGAAAAACTGTTTTTT

size: once
V: TRBV27
D: TRBD2
J: TRBJ2-1
CDR3: CASCLQNGLAGDNEQFF
DNA: TGTGCCAGCTGCTTACAGAACGGACTAGCGGGAGACAATGAGCAGTTCTTC

size: .
V: TRBV27
D: TRBD2
J: TRBJ2-3
CDR3: CASSPRTSGRDTQYF
DNA: TGTGCCAGCAGTCCTCGGACTAGCGGGAGAGATACGCAGTATTTT

size: .
V: TRBV2
D: .
J: TRBJ2-1
CDR3: CASSELGRDEQFF
DNA: TGTGCCAGCAGTGAACTGGGGCGGGATGAGCAGTTCTTC

size: .
V: TRBV27
D: .
J: TRBJ2-7
CDR3: CASKELSGEQYF
DNA: TGTGCCAGCAAGGAACTCTCAGGCGAGCAGTACTTC

size: .
V: TRBV4-3
D: .
J: TRBJ2-2
CDR3: CASSQRGRGTGELFF
DNA: TGCGCCAGCAGCCAAAGAGGGCGAGGAACCGGGGAGCTGTTTTTT

size: .
V: TRBV7-9
D: .
J: TRBJ2-7
CDR3: CASSNQLVSEQYF
DNA: TGTGCCAGCAGCAATCAACTAGTTTCCGAGCAGTACTTC

size: .
V: TRBV7-9
D: TRBD2
J: TRBJ2-1
CDR3: CASSEGLGYNEQFF
DNA: TGTGCCAGCAGCGAGGGACTAGGCTACAATGAGCAGTTCTTC

size: .
V: TRBV7-9
D: .
J: TRBJ2-1
CDR3: CASSLPSEHNEQFF
DNA: TGTGCCAGCAGCCTCCCGAGCGAGCACAATGAGCAGTTCTTC

size: .
V: TRBV19
D: .
J: TRBJ1-1
CDR3: CATGADSANTEAFF
DNA: TGTGCCACCGGCGCGGACAGCGCTAACACTGAAGCTTTCTTT

size: .
V: TRBV6-1
D: TRBD1
J: TRBJ2-1
CDR3: CASGGQGGEYNEQFF
DNA: TGTGCCAGCGGGGGACAGGGCGGGGAGTACAATGAGCAGTTCTTC

size: .
V: TRBV9
D: .
J: TRBJ2-7
CDR3: CASSPRAGRIDYEQYF
DNA: TGTGCCAGCAGCCCACGGGCTGGGAGGATCGACTACGAGCAGTACTTC

size: .
V: TRBV5-1
D: .
J: TRBJ2-7
CDR3: CASSLGSGYEQYF
DNA: TGCGCCAGCAGCTTGGGCTCTGGATACGAGCAGTACTTC

size: .
V: TRBV29-1
D: TRBD1
J: TRBJ2-7
CDR3: CSVARADRVYEQYF
DNA: TGCAGCGTTGCGAGGGCGGACAGGGTCTACGAGCAGTACTTC

size: .
V: TRBV9
D: .
J: TRBJ1-2
CDR3: CASSARTDGYTF
DNA: TGTGCCAGCAGCGCACGGACGGATGGCTACACCTTC

size: .
V: TRBV29-1
D: .
J: TRBJ2-7
CDR3: CSALGAPYEQYF
DNA: TGCAGCGCGCTCGGAGCCCCCTACGAGCAGTACTTC

size: few
V: TRBV7-9
D: .
J: TRBJ2-5
CDR3: CASRGTGETQYF
DNA: TGTGCCAGCAGGGGAACAGGGGAGACCCAGTACTTC

size: .
V: TRBV28
D: .
J: TRBJ1-5
CDR3: CASSFTRFQPQHF
DNA: TGTGCCAGCAGTTTCACCAGATTCCAGCCCCAGCATTTT

size: few
V: TRBV27
D: .
J: TRBJ1-5
CDR3: CASSLAPGLSNQPQHF
DNA: TGTGCCAGCAGCCTTGCCCCAGGTCTTAGCAATCAGCCCCAGCATTTT

size: .
V: TRBV28
D: TRBD1
J: TRBJ2-7
CDR3: CASSLRDSGYEQYF
DNA: TGTGCCAGCAGTTTAAGGGACAGCGGCTACGAGCAGTACTTC

size: .
V: TRBV10-3
D: .
J: TRBJ2-3
CDR3: CAISATDTQYF
DNA: TGTGCCATCAGTGCTACAGATACGCAGTATTTT

size: .
V: TRBV21-1
D: .
J: TRBJ2-1
CDR3: CASSKGSNEQFF
DNA: TGTGCCAGCAGCAAAGGTAGCAATGAGCAGTTCTTC

size: .
V: TRBV7-6
D: .
J: TRBJ2-7
CDR3: CASSPEGSRSYEQYF
DNA: TGTGCCAGCAGCCCAGAAGGGTCACGCAGTTACGAGCAGTACTTC

size: .
V: TRBV9
D: .
J: TRBJ2-5
CDR3: CASSVAGRAGETQYF
DNA: TGTGCCAGCAGCGTAGCGGGCAGGGCTGGGGAGACCCAGTACTTC

size: once
V: TRBV9
D: TRBD1
J: TRBJ1-2
CDR3: CASNDRGYGYTF
DNA: TGTGCCAGCAACGACAGGGGGTATGGCTACACCTTC

size: few
V: TRBV11-2
D: TRBD2
J: TRBJ2-3
CDR3: CASSLDGLAGFQDTQYF
DNA: TGTGCCAGCAGCTTAGACGGTCTAGCGGGATTTCAGGATACGCAGTATTTT

size: .
V: TRBV6-6
D: .
J: TRBJ1-5
CDR3: CASSYSVESNQPQHF
DNA: TGTGCCAGCAGTTACTCCGTGGAGAGCAATCAGCCCCAGCATTTT

size: .
V: TRBV30
D: .
J: TRBJ1-5
CDR3: CAWSPTFNQPQHF
DNA: TGTGCCTGGAGCCCCACTTTCAATCAGCCCCAGCATTTT

size: .
V: TRBV29-1
D: TRBD1
J: TRBJ2-7
CDR3: CSVQDRGTSEQYF
DNA: TGCAGCGTTCAGGACAGGGGTACCTCCGAGCAGTACTTC

size: once
V: TRBV10-3
D: TRBD1
J: TRBJ1-2
CDR3: CAITGGTDDYYGYTF
DNA: TGTGCCATCACTGGCGGGACAGATGATTACTATGGCTACACCTTC

size: .
V: TRBV10-3
D: TRBD1
J: TRBJ1-3
CDR3: CATWDRGSDTIYF
DNA: TGTGCCACATGGGACAGGGGGTCGGACACCATATATTTT

size: .
V: TRBV28
D: TRBD1
J: TRBJ1-1
CDR3: CASSIPDRAGGTEAFF
DNA: TGTGCCAGCAGTATCCCGGACAGGGCAGGAGGTACTGAAGCTTTCTTT

size: .
V: TRBV27
D: .
J: TRBJ2-7
CDR3: CASTQGPPMHYEQYF
DNA: TGTGCCAGCACCCAGGGTCCTCCTATGCACTACGAGCAGTACTTC

size: once
V: TRBV15
D: TRBD1
J: TRBJ2-7
CDR3: CATSSEITGTGAYEQYF
DNA: TGTGCCACCAGCAGTGAAATAACCGGGACAGGGGCCTACGAGCAGTACTTC

size: few
V: TRBV9
D: .
J: TRBJ1-2
CDR3: CASSGGLGGYTF
DNA: TGTGCCAGCAGCGGGGGATTGGGCGGCTACACCTTC

size: .
V: TRBV7-9
D: TRBD1
J: TRBJ2-2
CDR3: CASSLDRGTGELFF
DNA: TGTGCCAGCAGCTTGGACAGGGGCACCGGGGAGCTGTTTTTT